Each of the 13 T cell receptor beta chains below was sequenced from the same sample in a study of HIV-infected patients and healthy controls. cDNA was made from roughly 470 ng RNA using alpha and beta constant primers. Separate chain-specific third strand synthesis with multiplexing indices produced the alpha and beta libraries. TCRdb reprocessed the 5' RACE reads via MiXCR and lists one record per CDR3 protein. Of roughly 9,000 distinct CDR3 sequences in the sample, around 9.3% were seen once. Follow-up blood was drawn about 14 weeks, roughly three months, after antiretroviral therapy began. The repertoire came from unfractionated whole blood and reflected all unsorted peripheral T cells. Specimen: blood, collected during antiretroviral therapy. These receptors were obtained from an adult with HIV infection.

This clonotype is categorized as medium-sized. The CDR3 region is CASSESAGRYDFSNQPQHF. DNA for the CDR3: TGTGCCAGCAGTGAATCGGCAGGACGCTACGACTTTAGCAATCAGCCCCAGCATTTT. The chain has TRBV2 and TRBJ1-5; no firm D call. V lost 2 bases and J lost 0, with 20 bases in between. The CDR3 loop spans 19 amino acids. Per the germline V gene, CDR1 is SNHLY and CDR2 is FYNNEI.

This clonotype showed up many times. This chain connects TRBV6-5 to TRBJ2-1; tentative D call: TRBD2 (5 bases). Deletions cut 6 bases from V and 0 bases from J, with 9 bases between. The CDR3 consists of 14 residues. Germline-derived CDR1 and CDR2 are MNHEY and SVGAGI. CDR3 in amino acids: CASSGLSSYNEQFF. The CDR3 DNA reads TGTGCCAGCAGCGGACTGAGCTCCTACAATGAGCAGTTCTTC.

Ten or more counts support this clonotype. This chain connects TRBV7-2 to TRBJ1-1, with 7 bases fitting TRBD1. Germline V gene data show CDR1 as SGHTA and CDR2 as FQGNSA. After removal of 4 bases from V and 3 bases from J, the junction contained 8 bases not matched to a gene. CDR3 length: 15 amino acids. CDR3 amino acids: CASSYSRGIDTEAFF. CDR3 coding DNA: TGTGCCAGCAGCTATTCCAGGGGGATCGACACTGAAGCTTTCTTT.

This clonotype was found many times. The genes are TRBV24-1 and TRBJ2-3; the match to TRBD1 covers 8 bases. The germline gives CDR1 KGHDR, CDR2 SFDVKD. With V trimmed by 7 bases and J by 2 bases, 7 bases remained unmatched. There are 15 residues in the CDR3. This CDR3 reads CATRPRGLNTDTQYF. The CDR3 DNA is TGTGCCACCAGGCCCAGGGGGCTCAACACAGATACGCAGTATTTT.

By share of the sample, this clonotype is medium-sized. The chain carries TRBV7-9 and TRBJ1-4, with TRBD1 as a possible D gene (5 bases). This CDR3 is 16 amino acids long. Germline CDR1 SEHNR, CDR2 FQNEAQ (reference sequence). The V end was cut by 6 bases, the J end by 5 bases, with 19 bases between. Here the CDR3 reads CASSSGRTPNNEKLFF. The CDR3 DNA is TGTGCCAGCAGTTCGGGACGGACGCCGAACAATGAAAAACTGTTTTTT.

This clonotype was counted at least ten times. The chain has TRBV3-1 and TRBJ2-7, with D tentatively TRBD2 (7 bases). Trimming pared 0 bases from V and 6 bases from J, leaving 36 bases between. CDR3 size: 22 residues. CDR1 LGHDT and CDR2 YNNKEL come from the germline V gene (reference sequence). Written as DNA, the CDR3 is TGTGCCAGCAGCCAAGATCTTTTGTGGCGGGGGCGCCCCAAACCTTTTGATCGCGAGCAGTACGTC. Translation: CASSQDLLWRGRPKPFDREQYV.

This clonotype came up many times. V gene TRBV19 combines with J gene TRBJ1-5, with TRBD1 matching over 10 bases. The CDR3 spans 14 residues. Germline V gene sequence: CDR1 LNHDA, CDR2 SQIVND (reference sequence). The CDR3 here is CAGGPGQGNQPQHF. As DNA, the CDR3 is TGTGCAGGAGGCCCGGGACAGGGGAATCAGCCCCAGCATTTT.

At least ten counts were recorded for this clonotype. CDR3 in amino acids: CASSIASRGPAQPQHF. DNA for the CDR3: TGTGCCAGTAGTATAGCCTCTCGGGGTCCAGCTCAGCCCCAGCATTTT. The gene calls are TRBV19 and TRBJ1-5; D remains unclear. Germline-derived CDR1 and CDR2 are LNHDA and SQIVND (reference sequence). Between the trimmed V and J ends, which lost 1 base and 6 bases, there was a span of 16 bases. CDR3 size: 16 residues.

This chain joins TRBV5-4 and TRBJ2-7; 10 positions agree with TRBD2. J was trimmed by 1 base and V by 4 bases; bases with no gene match: 5. The CDR3 spans 15 residues. Per the germline V gene, CDR1 is SGHNT and CDR2 is YYREEE (reference sequence). The CDR3 coding sequence is TGTGCCAGCAGCCAAGGGACTAGCGTATCCTACGAGCAGTACTTC. Residues: CASSQGTSVSYEQYF. Filled out from reference TRBV5-4 and TRBJ2-7, the complete variable domain reads ETGVTQSPTHLIKTRGQQVTLRCSSQSGHNTVSWYQQALGQGPQFIFQYYREEENGRGNFPPRFSGLQFPNYSSELNVNALELDDSALYLCASSQGTSVSYEQYFGPGTRLTVT.

This clonotype was picked up many times. This rearrangement joins TRBV6-1 to TRBJ2-2; D ambiguous. CDR3 length: 13 amino acids. Trimming took off 6 bases at V and 6 bases at J, with 11 bases between the two ends. From germline, CDR1 is MNHNS and CDR2 SASEGT. DNA of the CDR3: TGTGCCAGCAGGGGTCGTGGGCCCGGGGAGCTGTTTTTT. Protein sequence: CASRGRGPGELFF.

This clonotype was detected many times. The chain recombines TRBV25-1 with TRBJ1-1; unclear D gene. The CDR3 spans 13 residues. Germline loops: CDR1 MGHDK, CDR2 SYGVNS. Between the trimmed V and J ends, which lost 6 bases and 1 base, there was a span of 9 bases. As DNA, the CDR3 is TGTGCCAGCAGGGGATGGGGGAACACTGAAGCTTTCTTT. Its translation: CASRGWGNTEAFF.

Many counts were recorded for this clonotype. V gene TRBV10-3 combines with J gene TRBJ1-1; D not certain. From germline, CDR1 is ENHRY and CDR2 SYGVKD. The V end was cut by 6 bases, the J end by 2 bases, with 13 bases between. CDR3 length: 14 residues. The CDR3 nucleotides read TGTGCCATCAGAGCGATCAGCGAAAACACTGAAGCTTTCTTT. Translation gives CAIRAISENTEAFF.

This clonotype was found many times. V and J are TRBV6-2 or TRBV6-3 and TRBJ2-5; 8 nucleotides align to TRBD1. Germline V gene lookup returns CDR1 MNHEY and CDR2 SVGEGT. CDR3 size: 18 residues. V trimming: 2 bases; J trimming: 2 bases; junction bases outside the gene matches: 13. Written as DNA, the CDR3 is TGTGCCAGCAGTTACGGTGTCAGGGGGCGAATTATTCAAGAGACCCAGTACTTC. Protein: CASSYGVRGRIIQETQYF.